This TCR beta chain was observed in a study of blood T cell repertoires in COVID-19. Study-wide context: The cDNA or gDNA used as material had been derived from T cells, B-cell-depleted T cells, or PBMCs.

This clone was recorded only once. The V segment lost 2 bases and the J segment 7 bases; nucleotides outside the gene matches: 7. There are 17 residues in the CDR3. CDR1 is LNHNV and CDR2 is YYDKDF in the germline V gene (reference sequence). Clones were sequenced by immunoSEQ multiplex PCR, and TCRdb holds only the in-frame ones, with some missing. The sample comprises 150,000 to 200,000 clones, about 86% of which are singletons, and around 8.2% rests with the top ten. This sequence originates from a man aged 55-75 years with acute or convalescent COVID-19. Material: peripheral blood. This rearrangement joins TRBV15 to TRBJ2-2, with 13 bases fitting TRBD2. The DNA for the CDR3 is TGTGCCACCAGCAGACAACTAGCGGGAGGGCCTGGCGGGGAGCTGTTTTTT. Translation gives CATSRQLAGGPGGELFF.